This note documents a single T cell receptor beta chain sequence. Its antigen remains unidentified. This sample stems from a study of vaccination and CD4 T cells after COVID-19. Losses at the gene ends were 2 bases for V and 2 bases for J; bases not matched to a gene: 12. The length of the CDR3 is 19 residues. Germline CDR1 reads ENHRY; CDR2 reads SYGVKD. Indicated treatment: approximately 11-day PBMC culture with coronavirus spike peptide pools or control peptides (ViraFEST assay). The Oncomine TCR Beta short-read assay was applied to DNA of cultured CD4+ T cells. TCRdb reprocessed the PCR reads via MiXCR and lists one record per CDR3 protein. This sample has 15,000 to 20,000 distinct CDR3 sequences, with 30% to 45% found just once.

Sequencing used CD4+ T cells from blood, cultured in vitro. The V and J genes are TRBV10-3 and TRBJ2-1, with 10 positions matching TRBD2. This TCR derives from a human donor who had recovered from COVID-19. CDR3 sequence reads: CAISEVSGLSGRAYNEQFF. For the CDR3, the DNA is TGTGCCATCAGTGAGGTGTCGGGATTAAGCGGGAGGGCCTACAATGAGCAGTTCTTC.